This entry is about one TCR beta chain. Profiled with immunoSEQ multiplex PCR; TCRdb holds only in-frame clones, not every one. The data contain 100,000 to 150,000 clones, 65% to 85% of them singletons. The source of the sample is a study of PD-L1 blockade in urothelial cancer. Overall study context: Men with urothelial cancer arising in the bladder made up most of the 29 patients. Median T cell yield from blood was roughly 140,000.

The CDR3 runs to 15 residues. The time point is: pretreatment peripheral blood. The source was PBMCs, collected around atezolizumab (anti-PD-L1) treatment. The rearrangement uses TRBV7-5 and TRBJ1-5; TRBD1, the D gene given by the table, was not confirmed from the DNA. TRBV7-5 is labeled a pseudogene. The clonotype comes from a man aged 50 to 60 with urothelial cancer. The CDR3 spells CARSRDRVSNQPQHF. The CDR3 bases are TGTGCCAGAAGTCGGGACAGGGTGAGCAATCAGCCCCAGCATTTT.